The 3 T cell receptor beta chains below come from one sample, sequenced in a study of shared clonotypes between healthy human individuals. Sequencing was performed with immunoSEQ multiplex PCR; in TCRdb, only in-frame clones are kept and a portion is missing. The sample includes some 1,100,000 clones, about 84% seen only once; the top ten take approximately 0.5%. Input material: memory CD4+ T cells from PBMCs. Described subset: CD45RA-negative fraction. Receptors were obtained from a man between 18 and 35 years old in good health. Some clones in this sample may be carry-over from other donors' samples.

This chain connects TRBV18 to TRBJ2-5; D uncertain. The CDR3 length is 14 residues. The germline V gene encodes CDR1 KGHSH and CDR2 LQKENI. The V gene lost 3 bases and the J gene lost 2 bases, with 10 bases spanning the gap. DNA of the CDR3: TGTGCCAGCTCACCCTCGGCAACACAAGAGACCCAGTACTTC. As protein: CASSPSATQETQYF.

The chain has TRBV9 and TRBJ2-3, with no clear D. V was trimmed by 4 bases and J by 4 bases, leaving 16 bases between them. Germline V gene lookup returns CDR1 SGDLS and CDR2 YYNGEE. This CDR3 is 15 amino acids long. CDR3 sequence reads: CASSLSPQQADTQYF. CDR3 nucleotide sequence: TGTGCCAGCAGCCTGAGCCCCCAGCAGGCAGATACGCAGTATTTT.

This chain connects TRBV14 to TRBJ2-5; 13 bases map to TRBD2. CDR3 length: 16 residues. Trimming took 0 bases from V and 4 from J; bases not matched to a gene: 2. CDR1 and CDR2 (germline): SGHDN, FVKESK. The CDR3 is CASSQDRLAGGETQYF. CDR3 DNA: TGTGCCAGCAGCCAAGATAGACTAGCGGGAGGAGAGACCCAGTACTTC.